This section outlines one TCR beta chain sequence together with its context. The sample originates from a study of blood T cell repertoires in COVID-19. Study-level background: The United States, Italy and Spain were the sources of the acute and convalescent COVID-19 samples. T cells, B-cell-depleted T cells, or PBMCs supplied cDNA or gDNA.

The V gene end was trimmed by 3 bases and the J gene end by 2 bases; junction bases not matched to a gene: 1. The CDR3 is made up of 15 amino acids. The V gene's germline CDR1 is LGHDT and CDR2 YNNKEL (reference sequence). Authors' analysis steps: Nucleated cell number was recorded as an estimate derived from reference gene primer amplification. Libraries were prepared by immunoSEQ multiplex PCR; TCRdb keeps only in-frame clonotypes and omits some of them. V, J and clone size derive from that table, while D and trimming were established from the DNA sequence. The profile shows about 86,000 clones, roughly four fifths of them singletons.

The sequence was obtained from a woman older than 75 with acute or convalescent COVID-19. Sequences were obtained from peripheral blood. This chain connects TRBV3-1 (or the pseudogene TRBV3-2) to TRBJ1-2, with 12 bases fitting TRBD1. Here the CDR3 DNA reads TGTGCCAGCAGCCAGGGGACAGGGGGCAACTATGGCTACACCTTC. It codes for CASSQGTGGNYGYTF.